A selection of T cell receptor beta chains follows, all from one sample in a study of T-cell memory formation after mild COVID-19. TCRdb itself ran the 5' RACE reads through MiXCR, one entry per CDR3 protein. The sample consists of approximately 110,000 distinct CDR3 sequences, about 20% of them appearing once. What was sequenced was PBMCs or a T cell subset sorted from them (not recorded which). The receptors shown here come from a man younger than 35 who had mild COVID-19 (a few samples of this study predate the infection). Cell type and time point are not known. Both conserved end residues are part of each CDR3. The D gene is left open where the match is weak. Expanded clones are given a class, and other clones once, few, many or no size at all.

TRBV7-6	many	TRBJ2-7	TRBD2	TGTGCCAGCAGCTTTGGCGGGAGCTCCTACGAGCAGTACTTC	CASSFGGSSYEQYF
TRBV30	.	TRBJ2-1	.	TGTGCCTGGAGTTCGCGGAACATCGCGAATGAGCAGTTCTTC	CAWSSRNIANEQFF
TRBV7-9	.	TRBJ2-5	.	TGTGCCAGCAGCTTAGCGGGAGGGACCCAGTACTTC	CASSLAGGTQYF
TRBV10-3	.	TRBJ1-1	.	TGTGCCTCGACCGTGGGGGGGACTGAAGCTTTCTTT	CASTVGGTEAFF
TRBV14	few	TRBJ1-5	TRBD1	TGTGCCAGCAGCCAAGATCGAAAACGGACAGGGGAAAGACAGCCCCAGCATTTT	CASSQDRKRTGERQPQHF
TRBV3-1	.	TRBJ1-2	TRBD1	TGTGCCAGCAGCCCTTGGGACGAGGGGGCTATTGGCTACACCTTC	CASSPWDEGAIGYTF
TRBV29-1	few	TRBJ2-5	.	TGCAGCGTTGGAGGAGGGAGACTCAGGGAGACCCAGTACTTC	CSVGGGRLRETQYF
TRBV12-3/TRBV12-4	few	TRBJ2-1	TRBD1	TGTGCCAGCAGCCCGACAGGGTACAATGAGCAGTTCTTC	CASSPTGYNEQFF
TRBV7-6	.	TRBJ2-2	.	TGTGCCAGCACCATACTTGGGGGGGCCCACACCGGGGAGCTGTTTTTT	CASTILGGAHTGELFF
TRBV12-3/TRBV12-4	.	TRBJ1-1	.	TGTGCCAGCAGCTCGGTGTCGGAGCCCCGGGGAACTGAAGCTTTCTTT	CASSSVSEPRGTEAFF
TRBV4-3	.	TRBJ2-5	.	TGCGCCAGCAGCCAGAGGGGGGGACTTCGCACAAAGAGAATACAAGAGACCCAGTACTTC	CASSQRGGLRTKRIQETQYF
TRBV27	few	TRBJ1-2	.	TGTGCCAGCGGGCAGAACTATGGCTACACCTTC	CASGQNYGYTF
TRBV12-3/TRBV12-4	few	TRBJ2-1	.	TGTGCCAGCAGTCTCGGAGGCTATTTGGAGCAGTTCTTC	CASSLGGYLEQFF
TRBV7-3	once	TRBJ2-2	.	TGTGCCAGCAGCTTACAACAGGGTTCCGGGGAGCTGTTTTTT	CASSLQQGSGELFF
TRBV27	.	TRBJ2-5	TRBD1	TGTGCCAGCAGTTTGGGACAGGGGGGGCGAGAGACCCAGTACTTC	CASSLGQGGRETQYF
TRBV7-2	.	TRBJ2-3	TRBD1	TGTGCCAGCAGCTTTGGGACAGGGTTCACAGATACGCAGTATTTT	CASSFGTGFTDTQYF
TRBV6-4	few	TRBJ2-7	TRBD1	TGTGCCAGCAGTGAGGGAAAGCAGGGGGCATACGAGCAGTACTTC	CASSEGKQGAYEQYF
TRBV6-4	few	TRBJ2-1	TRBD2	TGTGCCAGCAGCGAACTAGCGGGCGGATACAATGAGCAGTTCTTC	CASSELAGGYNEQFF
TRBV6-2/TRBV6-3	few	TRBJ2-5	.	TGTGCCAGCAGTGACATGACAGCCTACCAAGAGACCCAGTACTTC	CASSDMTAYQETQYF
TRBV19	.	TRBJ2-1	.	TGTGCCAGTAGTTGGTCCGGGAGACGGGACAATGAGCAGTTCTTC	CASSWSGRRDNEQFF
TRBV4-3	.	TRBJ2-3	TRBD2	TGCGCCAGCAGCCAGACCCTCTTAGCGGGGAGCACAGATACGCAGTATTTT	CASSQTLLAGSTDTQYF
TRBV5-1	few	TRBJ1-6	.	TGCGCCAGCAGCTTACGGGGGAACGATTCACCCCTCCACTTT	CASSLRGNDSPLHF
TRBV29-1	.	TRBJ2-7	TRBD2	TGCAGCGTTGACGGTCTAGCGGGGGGCCCTAATGAGCAGTACTTC	CSVDGLAGGPNEQYF
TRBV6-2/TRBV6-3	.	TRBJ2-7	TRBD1	TGTGCCATCGCGAGTGGGACAGGGGGCCGGGAGCAGTACTTC	CAIASGTGGREQYF
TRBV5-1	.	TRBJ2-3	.	TGCGCCAGCAGCCACGACAGGAAAGTGGGTCGCACAGATACGCAGTATTTT	CASSHDRKVGRTDTQYF
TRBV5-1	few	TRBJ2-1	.	TGCGCCAGCAGCACCCAGGGTTATGAGCAGTTCTTC	CASSTQGYEQFF
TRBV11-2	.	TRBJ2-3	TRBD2	TGTGCCAGCAGCACCGGGACTAGCGGGGGGTTAGATACGCAGTATTTT	CASSTGTSGGLDTQYF
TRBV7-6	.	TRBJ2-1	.	TGTGCCAGCAGCCAAACGGGGGGCGCATACAATGAGCAGTTCTTC	CASSQTGGAYNEQFF
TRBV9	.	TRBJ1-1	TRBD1	TGTGCCAGCAGCGCCCAAGGGGGCACGGACACTGAAGCTTTCTTT	CASSAQGGTDTEAFF
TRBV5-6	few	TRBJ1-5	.	TGTGCCAGCAGCCCACAGTGGGGTGGACAGCCCCAGCATTTT	CASSPQWGGQPQHF
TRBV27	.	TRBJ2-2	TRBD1	TGTGCCAGCAGTTTATTCTGGACAGGGGACACCGGGGAGCTGTTTTTT	CASSLFWTGDTGELFF
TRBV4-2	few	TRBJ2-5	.	TGTGCCAGCAGCCCCCGGGACCAATATCAAGAGACCCAGTACTTC	CASSPRDQYQETQYF
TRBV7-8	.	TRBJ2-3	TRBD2	TGTGCCAGCAGCCCCCGGGAGGGGGGGCCAACAGATACGCAGTATTTT	CASSPREGGPTDTQYF
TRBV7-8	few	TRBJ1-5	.	TGTGCCAGCAGCTTAGGTATCGGCAATCAGCCCCAGCATTTT	CASSLGIGNQPQHF
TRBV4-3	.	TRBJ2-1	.	TGCGCCAGCAGCCAAGAAGAGGTCCCGTACAATGAGCAGTTCTTC	CASSQEEVPYNEQFF
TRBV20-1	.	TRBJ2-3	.	TGCAGTGCGGAGGACATACGAGGGGAAGATACGCAGTATTTT	CSAEDIRGEDTQYF
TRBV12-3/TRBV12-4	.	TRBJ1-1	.	TGTGCCAGCAACTTGGCGGCAGGGGTTGAAGCTTTCTTT	CASNLAAGVEAFF
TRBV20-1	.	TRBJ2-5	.	TGCAGTGCGCGACTACTTCTGCCGGAGACCCAGTACTTC	CSARLLLPETQYF
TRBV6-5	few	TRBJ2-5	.	TGTGCCAGCAGTAAGGCCCAACCGGCGGGGGAGACCCAGTACTTC	CASSKAQPAGETQYF
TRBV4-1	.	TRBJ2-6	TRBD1	TGCGCCAGCAGCCAAGTAACTGGAATGACAGGGGCCGTCTCTGGGGCCAACGTCCTGACTTTC	CASSQVTGMTGAVSGANVLTF
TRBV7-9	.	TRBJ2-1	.	TGTGCCAGCAGCACCTCGGGAGATGAGCAGTTCTTC	CASSTSGDEQFF
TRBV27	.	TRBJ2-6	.	TGTGCCAGCAGGGGGCTACCACCCTCTGGGGCCAACGTCCTGACTTTC	CASRGLPPSGANVLTF
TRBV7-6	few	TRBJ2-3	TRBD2	TGTGCCAGCAGCTTACACAGCGGGGGGTCCACAGATACGCAGTATTTT	CASSLHSGGSTDTQYF
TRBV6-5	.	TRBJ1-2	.	TGTGCCAGCAGCCCCCGGGGAGTTTATGGCTACACCTTC	CASSPRGVYGYTF
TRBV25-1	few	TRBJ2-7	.	TGTGCCAGCGGGGGGACGGTAACCTACGAGCAGTACTTC	CASGGTVTYEQYF
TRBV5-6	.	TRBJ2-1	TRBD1	TGTGCCAGCAACCCTTTGACAGGGGATGAGCAGTTCTTC	CASNPLTGDEQFF
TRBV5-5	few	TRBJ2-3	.	TGTGCCAGCAAATCGGGTAGACAGGGCACAGATACGCAGTATTTT	CASKSGRQGTDTQYF
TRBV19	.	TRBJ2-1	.	TGTGCCAGTAGTACCTTAGGAGGTGAGCAGTTCTTC	CASSTLGGEQFF
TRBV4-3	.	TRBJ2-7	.	TGCGCCAGCAGCCAAGAGTTCATGGGCTACTACGAGCAGTACTTC	CASSQEFMGYYEQYF
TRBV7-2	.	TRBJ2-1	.	TGTGCCAGCAGCTTAGAGGGGCCAAGCTCCTACAATGAGCAGTTCTTC	CASSLEGPSSYNEQFF
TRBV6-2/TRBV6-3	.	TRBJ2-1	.	TGTGCCAGCAGTGAGACAGACAGCTCCTACAATGAGCAGTTCTTC	CASSETDSSYNEQFF
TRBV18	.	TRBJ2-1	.	TGTGCCAGCTCACCAGCTAGAATCTCCTACAATGAGCAGTTCTTC	CASSPARISYNEQFF
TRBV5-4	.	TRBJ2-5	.	TGTGCCAGCAGCTTGCCGGACAGAACCCAAGAGACCCAGTACTTC	CASSLPDRTQETQYF
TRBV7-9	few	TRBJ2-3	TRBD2	TGTGCCAGCAGCTTACCGGGACTAGCGGACACAGATACGCAGTATTTT	CASSLPGLADTDTQYF
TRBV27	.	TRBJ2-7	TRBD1	TGTGCCAGCAGTTGGACAGGGGCCCACGAGCAGTACTTC	CASSWTGAHEQYF